The 9 T cell receptor beta chains presented below share a single source sample, sequenced in a study of blood T cells in healthy people across ages. Then a second PCR, running about 6 to 12 cycles, was carried out with a sample-barcoded 5' primer and a J-beta primer mix. MiXCR, applied by TCRdb to the 5' RACE reads, yields one record per CDR3 protein. This sample carries about 1,500,000 distinct CDR3 sequences, approximately 28% of them seen once, and the ten largest clones take roughly 8%. The sample taken for sequencing was blood. The receptors were sampled from a woman in her 30s in good health.

The V gene is TRBV29-1, the J gene TRBJ2-1, with D perhaps TRBD1 (6 bases). CDR1 is SQVTM, CDR2 ANQGSEA, per germline. The length of the CDR3 is 12 residues. The V gene lost 4 bases and the J gene lost 10 bases, with 14 bases spanning the gap. The CDR3: CSVALGADEQFF. CDR3 in DNA: TGCAGCGTTGCCTTGGGGGCGGACGAGCAGTTCTTC.

This clonotype was recorded a few times. The chain has TRBV7-9 and TRBJ1-2; TRBD1 is a possible D gene (5 bases). Deletions cut 1 base from V and 7 bases from J, with 13 bases between. This CDR3 has 14 residues. The germline V gene has CDR1 SEHNR and CDR2 FQNEAQ (reference sequence). The CDR3 sequence: CASSLVDTQGGYTF. The CDR3 DNA reads TGTGCCAGCAGCTTAGTTGACACCCAGGGTGGCTACACCTTC.

The genes are TRBV2 and TRBJ2-3, with 8 bases matching TRBD2. CDR3 length: 15 residues. The V gene's germline CDR1 is SNHLY and CDR2 FYNNEI. J gave up 2 bases and V 7 bases, and 8 bases lay outside the gene matches. The CDR3 DNA sequence: TGTGCCAGCACGGAGTTTAGCGGGAACACAGATACGCAGTATTTT. Its protein is CASTEFSGNTDTQYF.

The chain links TRBV11-2 to TRBJ1-6; D is ambiguous. Germline V gene lookup returns CDR1 SGHAT and CDR2 FQNNGV. CDR3 length equals 14 residues. V was trimmed by 3 bases and J by 7 bases, leaving 10 bases between them. The CDR3 here is CASSFLEKNSPLHF. The CDR3 DNA follows: TGTGCCAGCAGCTTCCTAGAAAAAAATTCACCCCTCCACTTT.

Worth noting for this clonotype: A much larger clone is a single base away; this may be a read error. This sequence joins TRBV9 and TRBJ2-1; D remains ambiguous. Gene TRBJ2-7 matches the end of the DNA better, so the J call may be wrong. The V gene's germline CDR1 is SGDLS and CDR2 YYNGEE. CDR3 size: 13 residues. The CDR3: CASSVGSYNEQYF. In DNA, the CDR3 is TGCGCCAGCAGTGTTGGCTCCTACAATGAGCAGTACTTC.

This chain joins TRBV7-2 and TRBJ2-2; TRBD2 agrees at 7 bases. CDR1 is SGHTA and CDR2 is FQGNSA in the germline V gene. The junction had 6 bases not matched to a gene; V was cut back by 6 bases and J by 5 bases. This CDR3 is built from 14 residues. CDR3 DNA: TGTGCCAGCAGTCCCTTTAGCGGGACCGGGGAGCTGTTTTTT. It translates to CASSPFSGTGELFF. Together with reference TRBV7-2 and TRBJ2-2, the CDR3 gives the full variable domain: GAGVSQSPSNKVTEKGKDVELRCDPISGHTALYWYRQSLGQGLEFLIYFQGNSAPDKSGLPSDRFSAERTGGSVSTLTIQRTQQEDSAVYLCASSPFSGTGELFFGEGSRLTVL.

This clonotype has ten or more counts. The chain couples TRBV6-6 to TRBJ2-7, with D possibly matching TRBD2 (7 bases). From germline, CDR1 is MNHNY and CDR2 SVGAGI (reference sequence). The V end was cut by 9 bases, the J end by 1 base, with 16 bases between. CDR3 size: 14 residues. Written as DNA, the CDR3 is TGTGCCAGTCTCAGAGGGGGGGCTTCCTACGAGCAGTACTTC. Protein product: CASLRGGASYEQYF.

This clonotype was detected only a few times. This chain connects TRBV20-1 to TRBJ2-1; no clear D. From germline, CDR1 is DFQATT and CDR2 SNEGSKA (reference sequence). This CDR3 is built from 12 residues. Trimming shortened V by 1 base and J by 9 bases, and 10 bases separated the two germline ends. The chain's CDR3 is CSARVLKAEQFF. CDR3 sequence (DNA): TGCAGTGCTAGAGTCCTAAAGGCTGAGCAGTTCTTC.

Only a few counts were recorded for this clonotype. The chain carries TRBV7-6 and TRBJ1-4; a weak D match, TRBD1 (5 bases). Germline CDR1 and CDR2: SGHVS and FNYEAQ. The V and J ends lost 10 bases and 8 bases respectively, with 11 bases between them. This CDR3 has 11 residues. DNA of the CDR3: TGTGCCACCACTGGGGGAGAAAAACTGTTTTTT. As protein: CATTGGEKLFF.